This T cell receptor (beta chain) comes out of a study of glioma-infiltrating T cells listed by TCRdb under 2016. At the level of the whole study: The study sequenced TCR alpha- and beta-chain repertoires from glioma tissue, from non-neoplastic brain tissue and from matched peripheral blood mononuclear cells. To measure divergence between tissue and blood T-cell populations, each tissue-infiltrating repertoire was compared with the peripheral blood repertoire of the same patient. The paired cohort was made up of three low-grade glioma patients, about 8 primary glioblastoma patients and three non-glioma patients who contributed non-neoplastic brain tissue. The study at large found these results: Very few CDR3 sequences were found to be shared between tissue and blood, and this scarcity was attributed to high CDR3 diversity and limited sampling. The group comparisons were based on small numbers of patients: three non-neoplastic, three low-grade glioma and several glioblastoma patients. In non-neoplastic patients, VJ-independent divergence between tissue and blood fell below expectation, whereas in all gliomas, and especially in low-grade gliomas, the divergence rose above expectation.

TCR alpha and beta CDR3 regions were amplified with the iRepertoire nested amplicon-rescue multiplex PCR (arm-PCR) platform from RNA. The input for one-step reverse transcription and amplification was 100-400 ng of tissue mRNA or PBMC total RNA. Following bead purification, Illumina adapters were added by a secondary multiplex PCR, and libraries between 200 and 400 bp were gel-purified. Internal 6-nucleotide barcodes were carried by the libraries and were used for demultiplexing. Sequencing of the libraries was done on an Illumina MiSeq using 2x220 or 2x250 nucleotide paired-end reads. The original methods were these. Paired reads were merged using FLASH 1.2.11 and were aligned to the GRCh37 human genome using BWA-MEM, after which TRA and TRB reads were extracted. An IMGT-derived reference of cassette sequences and CDR3 motifs, with pseudogenes included, was used for V and J assignment. Reads were translated in three frames, and productive CDR3s were defined by a C…FGXG motif without stop codons. Unique combinations of V-J cassette pair and CDR3 amino acid sequence were defined as clonotypes. Reads were filtered by Hamming distance, with the threshold set by the sequence error rate of each sample in mapped regions. TCRdb ran its own pipeline on the public reads, namely fastp trimming at Q25 and MiXCR clone calling, and kept in-frame beta chains. One record per CDR3 amino acid sequence lists the most common genes and DNA. The V and J calls here are based on TCRdb, not the publication. This sample gives roughly 200,000 distinct CDR3 sequences in total; over 25% of them show up just once. The ten most abundant clones make up 20% of the sample.

To note about this clonotype: The clone's antigen remains unknown. Base qualities are not at hand, and no much larger clone is one base apart.

The CDR3, from cysteine to phenylalanine, totals 14 residues. Solely the CDR3 DNA is kept, with 42 bases framed from the first base. The trim is 1 base for V and 9 bases for J, with a gap of 13 bases between the germline ends. CDR1 LGHDT and CDR2 YNNKEL were looked up in the germline V gene (reference sequence). Sequenced sample: glioma tissue, nonneoplastic brain tissue, or PBMCs (not recorded which). In this chain, TRBV3-1 is recombined with TRBJ2-1, with a tentative D gene TRBD2 over 5 matching bases. The receptor comes from a human donor with low-grade glioma or glioblastoma, undergoing nonglioma brain surgery, or in good health (not recorded which). For the CDR3, the sequence is CASSQGSENSEQFF. The nucleotide sequence reads TGTGCCAGCAGCCAAGGTAGCGAAAATAGTGAGCAGTTCTTC.